This is a list of T cell receptor beta chains from one sample in a study of T cells in Graves' hyperthyroidism and ophthalmopathy. TCRdb analysed the multiplex PCR reads with MiXCR anew, one entry per CDR3 protein. This table holds around 25,000 distinct CDR3 sequences, roughly 49% found once. The specimen was blood. Receptor source: a woman in her thirties or forties with Graves' hyperthyroidism that later progressed to Graves' ophthalmopathy. The conserved cysteine and the conserved F or W are not part of the CDR3 here. D genes are given only for firm matches.

cdr3_length v_call d_call cdr3_aa
10 TRBV2 NA ASSLGLSEQF
12 TRBV2 NA ASSGSGAESPLH
12 TRBV30 NA AWSSGNSNQPQH
13 TRBV7-3 NA ASRVTGLGASVLT
14 TRBV7-9 TRBD1 ASRGQGRTGANVLT
14 TRBV3-1 NA ASSQTGLGHNEKLF
12 TRBV28 TRBD1 ASSPWRQGDHEH
13 TRBV9 TRBD2 ASSVTSGVLDEQF
14 TRBV18 TRBD2 ASSPKSGRAADTQY
12 TRBV7-2 NA ASSLGRVSDTQY
11 TRBV3-1 NA ASSQLPTDTQY
13 TRBV7-9 NA ASSLGGTGSETQY
13 TRBV5-1 NA ASSLRDLSISPLH
14 TRBV19 NA ASSIGEGSNTGELF
11 TRBV19 NA ASGSTGFYGYT
8 TRBV7-9 NA ASEDYGYT
11 TRBV6-1 TRBD1 ASRDREGETQY
11 TRBV7-3 NA ASSETGGYEQY
12 TRBV20-1 NA SARDLGSYNEQF
12 TRBV7-3 NA ASSLGRLNTEAF
12 TRBV6-6 NA ASSYSGGGQPQH
13 TRBV7-6 TRBD2 ASSFASGGTDTQY
11 TRBV29-1 TRBD1 SVWTGLSYGYT
11 TRBV5-1 NA ASSRMGGGELF
10 TRBV20-1 NA SARDSNTEAF
12 TRBV28 NA ASSSQDFQETQY
11 TRBV6-5 NA ASSSGSYNEQF
12 TRBV7-9 NA ASSYGRSANEQS
11 TRBV2 NA ASSEIGAPGYT
11 TRBV30 NA AWSVGLLSEAF
14 TRBV7-9 NA ASSLATRWSTDTQY
12 TRBV24-1 NA ATSDTRQNYSYT
14 TRBV19 TRBD2 ASSIETSGSGNEQF
10 TRBV7-8 NA ASSHPYNEQF
12 TRBV5-4 TRBD2 ASSLTSGAYEQY
12 TRBV7-6 NA ASSEQGSYNEQF
12 TRBV7-8 NA ASSLVKGYTEAF
10 TRBV29-1 NA SGTDSAYEQY
13 TRBV19 TRBD2 ASSLGLALQETQY
15 TRBV28 TRBD1 ASSLSRDRGLSSPLH
13 TRBV15 NA ATSRIKTAGYEQY
13 TRBV7-9 TRBD1 ASSLAIQGAYEQY
11 TRBV29-1 TRBD2 SVGGGRIYEQY